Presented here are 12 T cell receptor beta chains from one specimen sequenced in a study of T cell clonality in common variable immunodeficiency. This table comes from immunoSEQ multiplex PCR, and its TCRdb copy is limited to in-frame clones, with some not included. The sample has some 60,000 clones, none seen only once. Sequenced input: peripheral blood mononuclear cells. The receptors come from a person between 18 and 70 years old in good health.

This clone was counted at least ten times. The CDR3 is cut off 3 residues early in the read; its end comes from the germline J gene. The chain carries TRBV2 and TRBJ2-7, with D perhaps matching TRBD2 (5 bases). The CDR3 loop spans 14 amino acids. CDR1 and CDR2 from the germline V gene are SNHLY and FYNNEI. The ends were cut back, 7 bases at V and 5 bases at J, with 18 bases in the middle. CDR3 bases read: TGTGCCAGCACCAGCCCGGACGAACTAGACGAG. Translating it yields CASTSPDELDE. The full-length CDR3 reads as CASTSPDELDEQYF.

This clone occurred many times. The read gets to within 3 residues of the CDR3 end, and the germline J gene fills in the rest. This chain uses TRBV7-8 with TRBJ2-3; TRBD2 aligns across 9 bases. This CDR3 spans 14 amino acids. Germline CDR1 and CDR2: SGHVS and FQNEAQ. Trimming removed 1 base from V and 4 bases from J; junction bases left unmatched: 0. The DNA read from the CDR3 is TGTGCCAGCAGCTTAGGGACTAGCGCAGATACG. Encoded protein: CASSLGTSADT. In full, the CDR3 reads CASSLGTSADTQYF.

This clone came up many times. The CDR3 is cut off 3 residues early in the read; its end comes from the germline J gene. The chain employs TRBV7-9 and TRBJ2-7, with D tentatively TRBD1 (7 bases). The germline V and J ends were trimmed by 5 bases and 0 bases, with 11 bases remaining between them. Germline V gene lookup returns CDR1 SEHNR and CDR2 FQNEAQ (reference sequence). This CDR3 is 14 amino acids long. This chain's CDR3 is CASSQGGSSYEQYF. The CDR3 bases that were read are TGTGCCAGCAGCCAGGGGGGCAGCTCCTACGAG.

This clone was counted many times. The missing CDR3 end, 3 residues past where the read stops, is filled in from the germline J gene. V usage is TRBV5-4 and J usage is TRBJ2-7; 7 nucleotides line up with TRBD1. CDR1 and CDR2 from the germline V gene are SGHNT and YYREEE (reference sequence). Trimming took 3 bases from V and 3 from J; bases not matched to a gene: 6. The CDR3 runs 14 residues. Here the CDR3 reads CASSSDRSNYEQYF. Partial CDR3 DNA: TGTGCCAGCAGCTCGGACAGGTCAAACTACGAG.

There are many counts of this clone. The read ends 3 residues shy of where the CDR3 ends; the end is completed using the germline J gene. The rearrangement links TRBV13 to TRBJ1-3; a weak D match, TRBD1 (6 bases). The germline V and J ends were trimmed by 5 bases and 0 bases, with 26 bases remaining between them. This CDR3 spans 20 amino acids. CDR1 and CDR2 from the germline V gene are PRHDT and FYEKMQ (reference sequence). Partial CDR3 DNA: TGTGCCAGCAGCCGACAAATCCGGGACACCCTCCCACTCTCTGGAAACACC. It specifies CASSRQIRDTLPLSGNT. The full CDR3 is CASSRQIRDTLPLSGNTIYF.

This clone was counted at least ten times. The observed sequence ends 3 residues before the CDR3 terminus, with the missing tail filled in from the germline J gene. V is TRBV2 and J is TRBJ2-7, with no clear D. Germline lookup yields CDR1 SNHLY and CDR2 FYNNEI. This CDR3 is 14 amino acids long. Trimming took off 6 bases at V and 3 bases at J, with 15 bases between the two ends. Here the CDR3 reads CASSIQGSRYEQYF. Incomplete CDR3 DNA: TGTGCCAGCAGCATCCAAGGGTCACGCTACGAG.

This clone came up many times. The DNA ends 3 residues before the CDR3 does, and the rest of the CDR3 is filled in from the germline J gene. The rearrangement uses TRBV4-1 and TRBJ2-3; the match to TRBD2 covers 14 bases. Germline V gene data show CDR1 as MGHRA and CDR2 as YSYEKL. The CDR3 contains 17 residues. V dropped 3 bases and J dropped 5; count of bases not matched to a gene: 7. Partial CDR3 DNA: TGCGCCAGCAGCCATGTCTTCGGGACTAGCGGGAGAGATACG. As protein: CASSHVFGTSGRDT. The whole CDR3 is CASSHVFGTSGRDTQYF.

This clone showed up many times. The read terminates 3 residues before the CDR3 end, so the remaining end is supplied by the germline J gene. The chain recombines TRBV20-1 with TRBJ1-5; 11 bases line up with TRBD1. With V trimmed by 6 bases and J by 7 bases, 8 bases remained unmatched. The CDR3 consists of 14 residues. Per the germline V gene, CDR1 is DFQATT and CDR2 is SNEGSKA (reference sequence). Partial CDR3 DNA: TGCAGTGCCTTCGGGACAGGGGGGGAACAGCCC. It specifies CSAFGTGGEQP. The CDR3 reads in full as CSAFGTGGEQPQHF.

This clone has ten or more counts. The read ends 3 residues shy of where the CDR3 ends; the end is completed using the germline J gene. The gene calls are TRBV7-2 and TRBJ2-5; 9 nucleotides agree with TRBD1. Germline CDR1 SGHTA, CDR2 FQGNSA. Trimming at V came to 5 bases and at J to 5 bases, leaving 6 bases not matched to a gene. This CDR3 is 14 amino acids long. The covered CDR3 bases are TGTGCCAGCAGCCCGGGACAGGGTTTTGAGACC. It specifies CASSPGQGFET. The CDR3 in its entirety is CASSPGQGFETQYF.

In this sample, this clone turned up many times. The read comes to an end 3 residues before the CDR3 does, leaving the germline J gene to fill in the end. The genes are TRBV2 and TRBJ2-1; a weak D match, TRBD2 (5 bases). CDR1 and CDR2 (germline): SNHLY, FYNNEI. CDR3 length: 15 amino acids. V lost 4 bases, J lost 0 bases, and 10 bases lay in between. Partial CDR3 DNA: TGTGCCAGCAGTGCCCTGACTACCTCCTACAATGAG. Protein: CASSALTTSYNE. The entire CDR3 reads CASSALTTSYNEQFF. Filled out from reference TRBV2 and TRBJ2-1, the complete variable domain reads EPEVTQTPSHQVTQMGQEVILRCVPISNHLYFYWYRQILGQKVEFLVSFYNNEISEKSEIFDDQFSVERPDGSNFTLKIRSTKLEDSAMYFCASSALTTSYNEQFFGPGTRLTVL.

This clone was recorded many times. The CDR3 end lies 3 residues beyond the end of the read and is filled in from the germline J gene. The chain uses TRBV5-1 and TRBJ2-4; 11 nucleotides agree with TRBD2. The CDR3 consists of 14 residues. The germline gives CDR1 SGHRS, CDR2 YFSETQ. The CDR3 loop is CASSLVAGGELQYF. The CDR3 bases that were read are TGCGCCAGCAGCTTGGTAGCGGGAGGGGAACTT. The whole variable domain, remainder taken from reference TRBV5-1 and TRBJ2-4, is KAGVTQTPRYLIKTRGQQVTLSCSPISGHRSVSWYQQTPGQGLQFLFEYFSETQRNKGNFPGRFSGRQFSNSRSEMNVSTLELGDSALYLCASSLVAGGELQYFGAGTRLSVL.

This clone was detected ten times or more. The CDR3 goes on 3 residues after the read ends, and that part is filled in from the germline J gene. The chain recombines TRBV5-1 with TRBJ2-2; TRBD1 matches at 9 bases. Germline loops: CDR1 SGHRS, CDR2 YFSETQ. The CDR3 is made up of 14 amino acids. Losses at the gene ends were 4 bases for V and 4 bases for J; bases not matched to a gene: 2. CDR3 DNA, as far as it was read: TGCGCCAGCAGCGGGACAGGGTTCACCGGGGAG. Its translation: CASSGTGFTGE. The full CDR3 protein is CASSGTGFTGELFF. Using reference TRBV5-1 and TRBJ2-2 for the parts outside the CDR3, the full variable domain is KAGVTQTPRYLIKTRGQQVTLSCSPISGHRSVSWYQQTPGQGLQFLFEYFSETQRNKGNFPGRFSGRQFSNSRSEMNVSTLELGDSALYLCASSGTGFTGELFFGEGSRLTVL.